This T cell receptor (beta chain) was found in a study of T-cell reconstitution after alpha-beta-depleted transplantation in children. This clonotype was recorded at least ten times. Preparation of the TCRbeta library involved a method that used unique molecular identifiers. TCRdb ran MiXCR on the PCR reads and lists one entry per CDR3 protein. The sample has roughly 500,000 distinct CDR3 sequences, about 10% seen once; the top ten hold around 2%. The sequence derives from a child aged 2-15 years with inherited bone marrow failure, due to receive a stem cell transplant. The sample in question was PBMCs, obtained before TCRalphabeta/CD19-depleted stem cell transplant.

CDR3 sequence (DNA): TGTGCCACCAGTGATTCTGGGGAAAGCACAGATACGCAGTATTTT. Translating gives CATSDSGESTDTQYF. The rearrangement uses TRBV24-1 and TRBJ2-3; D gene uncertain. The V end lost 2 bases, the J end lost 0 bases, and 8 bases lay between the germline ends. Germline CDR1 KGHDR, CDR2 SFDVKD. The CDR3 loop spans 15 amino acids.